This entry is about one TCR beta chain. The antigen it binds to is not known. Nothing much larger sits one base from this clone, and base qualities are not available. The germline V gene (reference sequence) sets CDR1 to MNHNY and CDR2 to SVGAGI. V loses 0 bases, J loses 5 bases, and the germline ends lie 16 bases apart. The CDR3 contains 16 residues, cysteine and phenylalanine counted. The sequence is cut down to CDR3 DNA, 48 bases in frame from base 1. The sample is drawn from a study of T cell responses to AZD1222 COVID-19 vaccine (dated by TCRdb to about 2021). General notes on the study: AZD1222 recipients whose second dose came at about 4 weeks and those whose second dose came at about 12 weeks were combined into one group, since spike-specific TCR depth and breadth did not differ between the two schedules. Trial participants were enrolled into age subgroups of 18-55, 56-69 and 70-plus years, which contained 148, 28 and 57 TCR-sequenced participants, respectively. A total of approximately 230 trial participants underwent TCR sequencing, of whom some 210 received two doses of AZD1222 and some 25 received two doses of the MenACWY control vaccine. Broad study findings and their caveats: A significant rise in spike-specific TCR breadth and depth was observed after two AZD1222 doses relative to day 0 and relative to MenACWY recipients. Epitopes outside the regions mutated in the B.1.351 and B.1.1.7 variants were reportedly recognized by nearly half of the unique spike-specific TCRs. Because no day 14 peak-response samples were available, repertoires were characterized only after the peak T cell response. Only a handful of AZD1222 recipients were SARS-CoV-2 seropositive at baseline, limiting conclusions about previously exposed vaccinees. Most participants were white British and females outnumbered males, and the authors suggested that clonal diversity may have been underestimated. The 56-69-year group was small, and its depth increase did not reach significance, likely because of low power. The vaccine-associated CD4 TCRs covered the entire spike protein, and the dominant responses fell in regions 160-218 and 743-854.

According to the study, the label for this sample's time point signals: baseline before first vaccination. Vaccinee samples were obtained from the UK trials COV001 and COV002, which included a single-blind randomized controlled phase 2/3 trial of AZD1222 (ChAdOx1 nCoV-19) in healthy adults. Trial participant PBMC samples were collected at day 0 and day 28 after the second dose for TCRbeta chain sequencing. The CDR3 regions of human TCRbeta chains were analyzed by immunosequencing. The original pipeline was this. Repertoire TCRs were matched against a reference library of SARS-CoV-2-specific TCRs generated with the MIRA antigen-specificity platform. Breadth was defined as the fraction of unique TCRs that were SARS-CoV-2-associated, and depth was defined as the fraction of total T cells that were SARS-CoV-2-associated. Using the MIRA data, each spike-specific TCR was mapped to the spike region that the TCR reacts to and placed in a CD4 or CD8 class. Log10-transformed breadth and depth values were compared by one-way ANOVA with Sidak's multiple comparisons tests. In its TCRdb copy, this immuneACCESS table keeps in-frame sequences only and misses some clones. Where compared with another copy, unresolved V genes explain less than half of these, and the others have no known cause. The DNA was the basis for D and trimming; V, J and clone size are from that table. A total of fewer than 110,000 clones appear in this sample, roughly 87% of them only once. 3.5% to 5% of the sample belongs to the ten largest clones.

This sample comprised peripheral blood, obtained on day 0 of AZD1222 vaccination. This receptor chain uses TRBV6-6 and TRBJ1-2; matching of 5 bases hints at TRBD1 as the D gene. The TCR originated in an adult in good health. The nucleotides are TGTGCCAGCAGTTACTCCCCCAGGGACTTCCCGTATGGCTACACCTTC. This gives the protein CASSYSPRDFPYGYTF.